These 29 T cell receptor beta chains were sequenced from one sample in a study of persistence of HIV-infected CD4 T cells. Cells were stimulated with overlapping HIV-1 Gag 15-mer peptides. Sorting of responding CD4+ T cells relied on upregulated CD40 ligand together with CD69. What these receptors recognize is not known. The immunoSEQ assay was version 4, run in survey mode. Only in-frame clones appear in the TCRdb table, and some are missing; sequencing was by immunoSEQ multiplex PCR. The sample has 25,000 to 35,000 clones, 60% to 75% seen once. Source: CD4+ T cells sorted from PBMCs after approximately 19-hour stimulation, taken from a patient who received antiretroviral therapy. These TCRs come from an adult man with HIV who was CMV-seropositive.

Here the CDR3 reads CASSPRGLGDTQYF. The CDR3 bases are TGTGCCAGTAGTCCCAGGGGGCTCGGAGATACGCAGTATTTT. The chain combines TRBV19 with TRBJ2-3; TRBD1 matches 8 bases. After removal of 5 bases from V and 5 bases from J, the junction contained 6 bases not matched to a gene. This CDR3 spans 14 amino acids. CDR1 is LNHDA and CDR2 is SQIVND in the germline V gene (reference sequence). The variable domain in full, completed from reference TRBV19 and TRBJ2-3, reads DGGITQSPKYLFRKEGQNVTLSCEQNLNHDAMYWYRQDPGQGLRLIYYSQIVNDFQKGDIAEGYSVSREKKESFPLTVTSAQKNPTAFYLCASSPRGLGDTQYFGPGTRLTVL.

The genes are TRBV6-4 and TRBJ2-2, with TRBD2 matching over 7 bases. V lost 3 bases to trimming and J lost 5 bases; unmatched junction nucleotides: 6. This CDR3 spans 15 amino acids. The V gene's germline CDR1 is MRHNA and CDR2 SNTAGT. The CDR3 coding sequence is TGTGCCAGCAGTGAAGCAGGGAGGGGAACCGGGGAGCTGTTTTTT. This codes for CASSEAGRGTGELFF.

The genes are TRBV15 and TRBJ1-1; D is undetermined. Germline CDR1 reads LNHNV; CDR2 reads YYDKDF (reference sequence). CDR3 size: 15 residues. Trimming cost V 5 bases and J 6 bases, with 19 bases left between them. The CDR3 sequence is CATSRAGGYSAEAFF. CDR3 bases: TGTGCCACCAGCCGCGCGGGAGGATACTCCGCTGAAGCTTTCTTT. Full variable domain (outside the CDR3, taken from reference TRBV15 and TRBJ1-1): DAMVIQNPRYQVTQFGKPVTLSCSQTLNHNVMYWYQQKSSQAPKLLFHYYDKDFNNEADTPDNFQSRRPNTSFCFLDIRSPGLGDTAMYLCATSRAGGYSAEAFFGQGTRLTVV.

This clone has a single count. The V and J genes are TRBV6-6 and TRBJ1-1; the D gene is possibly TRBD1 (5 bases). The CDR3 loop spans 14 amino acids. Between the trimmed V and J ends, which lost 2 bases and 0 bases, there was a span of 7 bases. Germline-derived CDR1 and CDR2 are MNHNY and SVGAGI (reference sequence). The DNA of the CDR3 is TGTGCCAGCAGTTACCTACAGGTGAACACTGAAGCTTTCTTT. Protein product: CASSYLQVNTEAFF.

The gene calls are TRBV27 and TRBJ1-5; unclear D gene. CDR1 and CDR2 (germline): MNHEY, SMNVEV (reference sequence). Trimming stripped 2 bases from V and 4 bases from J, with 9 bases between. The CDR3 runs 14 residues. CDR3 nucleotides: TGTGCCAGCAGTTTAGTATTGGGGAATCAGCCCCAGCATTTT. It is translated as CASSLVLGNQPQHF.

The rearrangement joins TRBV18 to TRBJ2-7; D possibly matches TRBD1 or TRBD2 (6 bases each). The CDR3 consists of 14 residues. Germline CDR1 KGHSH, CDR2 LQKENI. Trimming pared 3 bases from V and 5 bases from J, leaving 14 bases between. DNA for the CDR3: TGTGCCAGCTCACCCCGGCAGGAGGGGGACGAGCAGTACTTC. This sequence encodes CASSPRQEGDEQYF. The variable domain in full, completed from reference TRBV18 and TRBJ2-7, reads NAGVMQNPRHLVRRRGQEARLRCSPMKGHSHVYWYRQLPEEGLKFMVYLQKENIIDESGMPKERFSAEFPKEGPSILRIQQVVRGDSAAYFCASSPRQEGDEQYFGPGTRLTVT.

The chain couples TRBV24-1 to TRBJ2-7; possibly TRBD1 for D (6 bases). Germline V lookup: CDR1 KGHDR, CDR2 SFDVKD. Trimming shortened V by 3 bases and J by 2 bases, and 10 bases separated the two germline ends. The CDR3 is 14 amino acids. The chain's CDR3 is CATSDARGPYEQYF. The CDR3 DNA sequence: TGTGCCACCAGTGATGCCAGGGGACCCTACGAGCAGTACTTC.

The chain links TRBV19 to TRBJ1-1; unclear D gene. Germline V gives CDR1 LNHDA, CDR2 SQIVND (reference sequence). The CDR3 consists of 15 residues. Trimming left V 1 base short and J 1 base short, with 10 bases between. The CDR3 loop is CASSIAPRQNTEAFF. The CDR3 coding sequence is TGTGCCAGTAGTATAGCCCCTCGACAGAACACTGAAGCTTTCTTT.

In DNA form, the CDR3 reads TGTGCCAGCAGTTATCGGGACAGGGCTGATGAAAAACTGTTTTTT. Translated: CASSYRDRADEKLFF. J is TRBJ1-4 and V is TRBV6-5; 9 nucleotides match TRBD1. Germline CDR1 and CDR2: MNHEY and SVGAGI. CDR3 length: 15 residues. J lost 6 bases, V lost 3 bases, and 5 bases had no gene match.

The V call is TRBV19, the J call TRBJ1-5; D gene unclear. V was cut by 7 bases and J by 0 bases, with 10 bases left in between. The CDR3 runs to 14 residues. CDR1 is LNHDA, CDR2 SQIVND, per germline (reference sequence). The CDR3 is CASNAEHSNQPQHF. CDR3 coding DNA: TGTGCCAGTAATGCGGAACATAGCAATCAGCCCCAGCATTTT.

The genes are TRBV14 and TRBJ1-1; the D is unclear. Per germline, CDR1 SGHDN and CDR2 FVKESK. This CDR3 comprises 13 residues. The V end lost 0 bases, the J end lost 1 base, and 3 bases lay between the germline ends. Here the CDR3 DNA reads TGTGCCAGCAGCCAAGACCCGAACACTGAAGCTTTCTTT. Translating it yields CASSQDPNTEAFF.

The J gene is TRBJ2-1, the V gene TRBV10-1, with TRBD2 matching 7 bases. V shed 3 bases, J shed 4 bases, and the junction held 9 bases outside the gene matches. The CDR3 is 16 residues long. From germline, CDR1 is WNHNN and CDR2 SYGVQD (reference sequence). CDR3 nucleotides: TGCGCCAGCAGTGACGGGGGGAAGGGACCTTACAATGAGCAGTTCTTC. It is translated as CASSDGGKGPYNEQFF.

The CDR3 nucleotides are TGTGCCAGCAGCTCGGGGACAGGGGGTGAGGATTCACCCCTCCACTTT. This sequence encodes CASSSGTGGEDSPLHF. The chain couples TRBV11-3 to TRBJ1-6; 11 bases are shared with TRBD1. The V and J ends lost 4 bases and 8 bases, in that order; junction bases with no gene match: 7. Per the germline V gene, CDR1 is SGHNT and CDR2 is YENEEA. This CDR3 region has 16 residues. Full variable domain (outside the CDR3, taken from reference TRBV11-3 and TRBJ1-6): EAGVVQSPRYKIIEKKQPVAFWCNPISGHNTLYWYLQNLGQGPELLIRYENEEAVDDSQLPKDRFSAERLKGVDSTLKIQPAELGDSAVYLCASSSGTGGEDSPLHFGNGTRLTVT.

V usage is TRBV2 and J usage is TRBJ1-4; tentatively, D is TRBD1 (6 bases). Trimming stripped 11 bases from V and 3 bases from J, with 22 bases between. The CDR3 covers 16 residues. CDR1 and CDR2 from the germline V gene are SNHLY and FYNNEI. The CDR3 loop is CARRGAEGIANEKLFF. The CDR3 bases are TGTGCCCGCCGGGGGGCCGAAGGGATCGCTAATGAAAAACTGTTTTTT.

V and J are TRBV2 and TRBJ1-6; D is unclear. This CDR3 region has 13 residues. Germline values: CDR1 SNHLY, CDR2 FYNNEI. V was pared by 5 bases and J by 3 bases, with 5 bases between. CDR3 DNA: TGTGCCAGCAGTATCGACTATAATTCACCCCTCCACTTT. Translated: CASSIDYNSPLHF.

The V gene is TRBV24-1, the J gene TRBJ2-5; TRBD2 matches at 8 bases. Germline CDR1 and CDR2: KGHDR and SFDVKD. Trimming removed 5 bases from V and 3 bases from J; junction bases left unmatched: 1. The CDR3 contains 13 residues. The CDR3 spells CATSGAGEETQYF. The DNA for the CDR3 is TGTGCCACCAGTGGAGCGGGAGAAGAGACCCAGTACTTC.

This chain joins TRBV15 and TRBJ2-4; 8 bases are a match to TRBD2. Germline CDR1 LNHNV, CDR2 YYDKDF (reference sequence). The trim removed 3 bases at V and 0 bases at J, leaving 10 bases unmatched. The CDR3 is 18 amino acids. The CDR3 DNA reads as TGTGCCACCAGCAGGGTCACGGGGGGGCCAGTAGCCAAAAACATTCAGTACTTC. Its protein product is CATSRVTGGPVAKNIQYF.

This clone is deemed medium-sized. The rearrangement uses TRBV4-1 and TRBJ1-1; D is unclear. This CDR3 is 15 amino acids long. Trimming left V 2 bases short and J 2 bases short, with 12 bases between. Germline V gives CDR1 MGHRA, CDR2 YSYEKL. The CDR3 sequence is CASSQRSAQNTEAFF. The CDR3 DNA follows: TGCGCCAGCAGCCAACGCTCGGCGCAAAACACTGAAGCTTTCTTT.

The genes are TRBV6-1 and TRBJ2-1; D unclear. The CDR3 has 13 residues. V was trimmed by 8 bases and J by 6 bases, leaving 14 bases between them. The germline gives CDR1 MNHNS, CDR2 SASEGT. CDR3 in DNA: TGTGCCAGCGCGACTTACGGATTCAATGAGCAGTTCTTC. Protein: CASATYGFNEQFF.

CDR3 nucleotide sequence: TGTGCCAGCAGACAGAGGGACACCCAGAACACTGAAGCTTTCTTT. Its translation is CASRQRDTQNTEAFF. The chain combines TRBV3-1 (or the pseudogene TRBV3-2) with TRBJ1-1, with D possibly matching TRBD1 (6 bases). The CDR3 contains 15 residues. Germline CDR1 reads LGHDT; CDR2 reads YNNKEL (reference sequence). V was clipped by 6 bases and J by 1 base, with 15 bases between them.

CDR3 region: CASSPEGVQPQHF. The CDR3 coding sequence is TGTGCCAGCTCACCGGAGGGTGTACAGCCCCAGCATTTT. The chain carries TRBV18 and TRBJ1-5; D remains ambiguous. The germline gives CDR1 KGHSH, CDR2 LQKENI. V lost 3 bases to trimming and J lost 7 bases, with 10 bases between them. The CDR3 has 13 amino acids.

The chain employs TRBV5-4 and TRBJ2-6, with 9 nucleotides matching TRBD2. This CDR3 has 19 amino acids. The ends lost 4 bases at V and 0 bases at J; junction bases unmatched: 11. CDR1 SGHNT and CDR2 YYREEE come from the germline V gene (reference sequence). The CDR3 here is CASSPGVAGGLSGANVLTF. The CDR3 nucleotides read TGTGCCAGCAGCCCCGGGGTGGCGGGGGGGCTCTCTGGGGCCAACGTCCTGACTTTC.

This clone was observed a few times. The rearrangement links TRBV19 to TRBJ1-1; 7 bases fit TRBD1. From germline, CDR1 is LNHDA and CDR2 SQIVND (reference sequence). The CDR3 spans 15 residues. With V trimmed by 5 bases and J by 0 bases, 6 bases remained unmatched. The CDR3 sequence: CASSPGGTVNTEAFF. The CDR3 DNA sequence: TGTGCCAGTAGTCCAGGCGGGACAGTGAACACTGAAGCTTTCTTT.

The chain is built from TRBV10-2 and TRBJ2-7; D is perhaps TRBD2 (5 bases). V dropped 5 bases and J dropped 7 bases, with 15 bases sitting between them. There are 13 residues in the CDR3. CDR1 is WSHSY, CDR2 SAAADI, per germline. CDR3 nucleotides: TGCGCCAGCAGTTTAAGGACGACGGGGGAGCAGTACTTC. This gives the protein CASSLRTTGEQYF.

CDR3 coding DNA: TGTGCCAGCAGTGCACGCGGTGTGGGGGGGACAGCCACTGAAGCTTTCTTT. Protein sequence: CASSARGVGGTATEAFF. This chain links TRBV6-1 with TRBJ1-1; 7 nucleotides align to TRBD1. The germline V gene encodes CDR1 MNHNS and CDR2 SASEGT. The CDR3 consists of 17 residues. Losses at the gene ends were 4 bases for V and 4 bases for J; bases not matched to a gene: 15.

This clone was seen once. The chain has TRBV2 and TRBJ1-1; D ambiguous. This CDR3 is built from 12 residues. With 8 bases removed from V and 1 base from J, the gap between germline ends came to 8 bases. Germline V gene sequence: CDR1 SNHLY, CDR2 FYNNEI. The DNA for the CDR3 is TGTGCCAGCTGTAAGGGGAACACTGAAGCTTTCTTT. This gives the protein CASCKGNTEAFF.

Of note for this clone: This sample includes further DNA sequences coding for the same CDR3. The chain uses TRBV7-8 and TRBJ2-7, with D hard to call. Trimming removed 2 bases from V and 3 bases from J, with 8 bases in between. Germline V CDR1 and CDR2: SGHVS, FQNEAQ. There are 13 residues in the CDR3. CDR3 in amino acids: CASSLSGYYEQYF. CDR3 DNA: TGTGCCAGCAGCTTATCCGGATACTACGAGCAGTACTTC.

This clone has a handful of counts. The chain has TRBV29-1 and TRBJ2-7; tentatively, D is TRBD1 (5 bases). This CDR3 has 12 amino acids. Trimming shortened V by 5 bases and J by 3 bases, and 11 bases separated the two germline ends. From germline, CDR1 is SQVTM and CDR2 ANQGSEA. The CDR3 spells CSVLGQGYEQYF. The CDR3, as DNA: TGCAGCGTTCTAGGTCAGGGCTACGAGCAGTACTTC.

By share, this clone counts as medium-sized (0.01 to 0.1%). Other DNA sequences of this sample code for an identical CDR3. The chain joins TRBV7-9 to TRBJ1-5; D might be TRBD1 (5 bases). V lost 0 bases, J lost 4 bases, and 10 bases lay in between. Germline CDR1 and CDR2: SEHNR and FQNEAQ (reference sequence). CDR3 length: 15 residues. This CDR3 is CASSLARDGNQPQHF. The CDR3 region has the DNA TGTGCCAGCAGCTTAGCCCGGGACGGGAATCAGCCCCAGCATTTT.